The entry below gives a single T cell receptor (beta chain) sequence along with its context. Measured with immunoSEQ multiplex PCR; TCRdb has only the in-frame clones, and not every one. The sample gives roughly 89,000 clones, around 89% of which show up once; roughly 5% is in the top ten. The sample belongs to a study of T cell responses to AZD1222 COVID-19 vaccine. Between the trimmed V and J ends, which lost 5 bases and 6 bases, there was a span of 6 bases. Germline assignment: CDR1 SGHTA and CDR2 FQGTGA. The CDR3 spans 11 residues. The material was peripheral blood, obtained on day 0 of MenACWY control vaccination. The receptor comes from an adult in good health. This chain links TRBV7-3 with TRBJ2-3; no definite D call. CDR3 DNA sequence: TGTGCCAGCAGCAAAGGGGATACGCAGTATTTT. Amino acids: CASSKGDTQYF.